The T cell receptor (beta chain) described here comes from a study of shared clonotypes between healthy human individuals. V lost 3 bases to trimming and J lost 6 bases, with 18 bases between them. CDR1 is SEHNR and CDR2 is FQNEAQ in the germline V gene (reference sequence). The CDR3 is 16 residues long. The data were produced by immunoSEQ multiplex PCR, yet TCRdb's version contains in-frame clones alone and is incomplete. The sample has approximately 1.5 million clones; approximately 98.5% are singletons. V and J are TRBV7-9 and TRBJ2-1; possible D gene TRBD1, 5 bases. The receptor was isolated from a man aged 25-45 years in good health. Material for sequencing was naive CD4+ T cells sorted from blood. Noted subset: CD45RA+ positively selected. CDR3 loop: CASSLRATLGPNEQFF. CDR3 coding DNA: TGTGCCAGCAGCTTGCGAGCTACCCTGGGGCCCAATGAGCAGTTCTTC.